This note documents a single T cell receptor (beta chain) sequence. These data belong to a study of blood T cell repertoires in COVID-19. In the study overall: There were acute and convalescent COVID-19 samples, and they came from the United States, Italy and Spain.

The germline V gene encodes CDR1 LNHNV and CDR2 YYDKDF (reference sequence). This CDR3 is built from 16 residues. The ends were cut back, 3 bases at V and 3 bases at J, with 14 bases in the middle. This table comes from immunoSEQ multiplex PCR, and its TCRdb copy is limited to in-frame clones, with some not included. The data show hundreds of thousands of clones, more than 85% seen once. This sequence joins TRBV15 and TRBJ1-4; D gene uncertain. The sequencing sample was made of PBMCs or T cells enriched from blood (not recorded which). This receptor was identified in a man in his forties or fifties who had recovered from COVID-19. CDR3 region: CATSRWPVGANEKLFF. CDR3 DNA: TGTGCCACCAGCAGGTGGCCAGTGGGAGCTAATGAAAAACTGTTTTTT.